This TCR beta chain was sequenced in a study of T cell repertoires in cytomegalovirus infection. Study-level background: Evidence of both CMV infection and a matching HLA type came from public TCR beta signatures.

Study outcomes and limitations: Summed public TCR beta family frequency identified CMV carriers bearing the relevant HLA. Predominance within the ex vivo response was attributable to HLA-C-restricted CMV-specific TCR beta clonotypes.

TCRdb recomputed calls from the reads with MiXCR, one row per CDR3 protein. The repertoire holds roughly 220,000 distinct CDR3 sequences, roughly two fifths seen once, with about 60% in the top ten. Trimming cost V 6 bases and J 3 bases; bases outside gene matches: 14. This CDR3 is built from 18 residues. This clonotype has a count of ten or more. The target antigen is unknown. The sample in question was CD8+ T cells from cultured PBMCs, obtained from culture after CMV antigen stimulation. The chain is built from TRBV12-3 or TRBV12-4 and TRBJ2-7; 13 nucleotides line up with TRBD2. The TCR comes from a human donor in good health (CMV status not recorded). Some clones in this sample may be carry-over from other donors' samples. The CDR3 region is CASSHTGLAGELDYEQYF. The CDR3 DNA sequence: TGTGCCAGCAGCCATACTGGACTAGCGGGAGAGTTGGACTACGAGCAGTACTTC.